This T cell receptor (beta chain) was found in a study of vaccination and CD4 T cells after COVID-19. On the study more broadly: Two of the convalescents were Hispanic, and the group consisted of six males and four females.

Specified time point: late sampling 161 to 241 days after vaccination in three convalescent patients. The treatment here: approximately 9-day PBMC culture with coronavirus spike peptide pools or control peptides (ViraFEST assay). Trimming took off 8 bases at V and 0 bases at J, with 13 bases between the two ends. CDR3 length: 14 residues. The germline CDR1 and CDR2 sequences are LNHDA and SQIVND (reference sequence). This clonotype was found a few times. Its specificity is not known. Sequencing of the DNA from cultured CD4+ T cells was carried out with the Oncomine TCR Beta short-read assay. Genomic DNA was extracted from cultured CD4+ T cells. MiXCR was run by TCRdb on the PCR reads, yielding one entry per CDR3 protein. This sample has under 20,000 distinct CDR3 sequences, with approximately 44% found just once.

Sequences were derived from CD4+ T cells from blood, cultured in vitro, sampled about 7 months after SARS-CoV-2 vaccination. The V and J genes are TRBV19 and TRBJ1-2; D unresolved. The receptor's source is a human donor who had recovered from COVID-19. CDR3 nucleotide sequence: TGTGCCAGTCAGAGCGGAAGGGCTAACTATGGCTACACCTTC. Residues: CASQSGRANYGYTF.